This is a list of T cell receptor beta chains from one sample in a study of blood T cell repertoires in COVID-19. Generated by immunoSEQ multiplex PCR, the TCRdb table keeps only in-frame clones and is missing some. The sample lists about 270,000 clones, approximately 86% seen once, with approximately 10% in the top ten. The sequenced material came from peripheral blood. The receptor set was obtained from a man aged 35-49 years with active or convalescent COVID-19. Both conserved end residues are part of each CDR3. A D gene is named only where the DNA matches it firmly. The size of a clone is reported for some rows only, either as once, few or many, or as a class for expanded clones.

DNA,CDR3,D,V,J,size
TGTGCCAGCAGTCAAATCCGGGACAGGGGTGCCTACGAGCAGTACTTC,CASSQIRDRGAYEQYF,TRBD1,TRBV28,TRBJ2-7,-
TGTGCCAGCAGTTTACGAGGGATGAGAGAGACCCAGTACTTC,CASSLRGMRETQYF,-,TRBV28,TRBJ2-5,-
TGTGCCAGCAGTCCGATTCGGACAGGGAGACGGGCCAGGGGTGAAAAACTGTTTTTT,CASSPIRTGRRARGEKLFF,TRBD1,TRBV6-6,TRBJ1-4,few
TGTGCCAGCAGCTGGACAGAATCCTACGAGCAGTACTTC,CASSWTESYEQYF,-,TRBV25-1,TRBJ2-7,-
TGTGCCAGTGTTAGGACAGGGAGATCGGCCGGGGAGCTGTTTTTT,CASVRTGRSAGELFF,TRBD1,TRBV19,TRBJ2-2,-
TGTGCCAGCAGCTTAGAAGGGAGCGTGGGTACGCAGTATTTT,CASSLEGSVGTQYF,-,TRBV7-3,TRBJ2-3,-
TGTGCCAGCAGCCCCAGCGGGAGCTCTACACAGCAGTACTTC,CASSPSGSSTQQYF,TRBD2,TRBV9,TRBJ2-7,-
TGTGCCAGCTGCCAAGCAGGGGGTTTGGCAGACCAGTACTTC,CASCQAGGLADQYF,TRBD1,TRBV18,TRBJ2-7,-
TGTGCCAGCAGCCCCGGGACAGGGGGGTCAGATACGCAGTATTTT,CASSPGTGGSDTQYF,TRBD1,TRBV7-7,TRBJ2-3,few
TGTGCCAGCAGCGTAGCAGCGGGGGGCTTCCCCGACAATGAGCAGTTCTTC,CASSVAAGGFPDNEQFF,TRBD2,TRBV9,TRBJ2-1,-
TGTGCCAGCAGCTTGCGGATAGCGGGAATCGACACCGGGGAGCTGTTTTTT,CASSLRIAGIDTGELFF,TRBD2,TRBV5-6,TRBJ2-2,-
TGTGCCAGCAGTCGTGCCGGGAGGGGCAACGAGCAGTACTTC,CASSRAGRGNEQYF,TRBD2,TRBV27,TRBJ2-7,-
TGTGCCAGCAGGTCATCAGGCAGCACCACTGAAGCTTTCTTT,CASRSSGSTTEAFF,-,TRBV6-5,TRBJ1-1,-
TGTGCCAGCAGCCAGGCCGGGACTAGCGGCTACAATGAGCAGTTCTTC,CASSQAGTSGYNEQFF,TRBD2,TRBV4-2,TRBJ2-1,once
TGTGCCAGCAGCCCAAAGACTAGCGGGAGGGAAGAGACCCAGTACTTC,CASSPKTSGREETQYF,TRBD2,TRBV7-8,TRBJ2-5,-
TGTGCCACCATACGGGACTTGGGGGAGCAGTACTTC,CATIRDLGEQYF,-,TRBV6-5,TRBJ2-7,-
TGTGCCAGCGTAACAGGGGTCCAAGAGACCCAGTACTTC,CASVTGVQETQYF,TRBD1,TRBV27,TRBJ2-5,-
TGTGCCAGCAGCTTGGTATTCCGTAGCGGGGGTCGAGACCAGTACTTC,CASSLVFRSGGRDQYF,TRBD2,TRBV5-6,TRBJ2-5,-
TGTGCCAGCAGCCGACGGACAGGGAGATCTGGAAACACCATATATTTT,CASSRRTGRSGNTIYF,TRBD1,TRBV7-8,TRBJ1-3,many
TGCGCCAGCAAACAGGGGGCCACCTACAATGAGCAGTTCTTC,CASKQGATYNEQFF,TRBD1,TRBV5-1,TRBJ2-1,-
TGTGCCAGCAGCCAAGATGGGACAGCTATGGAGACCCAGTACTTC,CASSQDGTAMETQYF,TRBD1,TRBV3-1/TRBV3-2,TRBJ2-5,-
TGTGCTAGCAGCCCCGCCCTAAATCAGCCCCAGCATTTT,CASSPALNQPQHF,-,TRBV7-7,TRBJ1-5,-
TGCAGCGTAGCCGACGCGCGGGCGACAAACACTGAAGCTTTCTTT,CSVADARATNTEAFF,-,TRBV29-1,TRBJ1-1,-
TGTGCCACCAGAAGGACAGATGCAACTAATGAAAAACTGTTTTTT,CATRRTDATNEKLFF,-,TRBV6-5,TRBJ1-4,-
TGTGCCAGCAGCGACAGGGCCGACGAGCAGTACTTC,CASSDRADEQYF,TRBD1,TRBV7-6,TRBJ2-7,once
TGTGCCAGCAGTTTTGGGCAGAACTATGGCTACACCTTC,CASSFGQNYGYTF,-,TRBV28,TRBJ1-2,few
TGTGCCAGTAGTATAGATCCCACAAATCAGCCCCAGCATTTT,CASSIDPTNQPQHF,-,TRBV19,TRBJ1-5,-
TGTGCCATCAGTGGACAGCGGGATCGGCCGACTAAAGAGACCCAGTACTTC,CAISGQRDRPTKETQYF,TRBD2,TRBV10-3,TRBJ2-5,few
TGTGCCACCAGTGGGGACAGGGACCTAATCGAGTTCTTC,CATSGDRDLIEFF,TRBD1,TRBV24-1,TRBJ2-1,-
TGTGCCAGCAGCTTAGCTTTTACGGGGGAGGGAACTGAAGCTTTCTTT,CASSLAFTGEGTEAFF,-,TRBV7-2,TRBJ1-1,-
TGTGCCAGCAGCGTAGATCCTGAGTTTTCCTACGAGCAGTACTTC,CASSVDPEFSYEQYF,-,TRBV9,TRBJ2-7,-
TGTGCCAGCAGTTCAGGAAACACCATATATTTT,CASSSGNTIYF,-,TRBV5-5,TRBJ1-3,-
TGCGCCAGCAGCGAAAACAGGGGTAGCTCCTATAATTCACCCCTCCACTTT,CASSENRGSSYNSPLHF,TRBD1,TRBV5-1,TRBJ1-6,-
TGCGCCAGCAGCTTTGGAGGGGATGGAAACACCATATATTTT,CASSFGGDGNTIYF,-,TRBV5-1,TRBJ1-3,-
TGTGCCAGCAACACTGGGGCAGCGGGCAGGAATGAGCAGTTCTTC,CASNTGAAGRNEQFF,-,TRBV28,TRBJ2-1,-
TGTGCCAGCAGTGGTAACAGCTATTCACCCCTCCACTTT,CASSGNSYSPLHF,-,TRBV2,TRBJ1-6,-
TGTGCCACCAGCAGGGGGGACAGCTCCTACGAGCAGTACTTC,CATSRGDSSYEQYF,TRBD1,TRBV15,TRBJ2-7,-
TGTGCCAGCATTAACCTTGGGGGCGAAGATACGCAGTATTTT,CASINLGGEDTQYF,-,TRBV28,TRBJ2-3,-
TGTGCCAGTAGTATATCATTGTCGCGCGAGCAGTACTTC,CASSISLSREQYF,-,TRBV19,TRBJ2-7,-
TGTGCCAGCAGCTTAGTGTTAGCGGGAGGATACGAGCAGTACTTC,CASSLVLAGGYEQYF,TRBD2,TRBV11-3,TRBJ2-7,-